These T cell receptor beta chains were read from a single sample in a study of blood T cells in healthy people across ages. MiXCR, run by TCRdb on the 5' RACE reads, gives a single entry per CDR3 protein. The sample yields 910,000 or so distinct CDR3 sequences, 51% seen once. Specimen: blood. Receptors originate from a woman aged 55-75 years in good health. CDR3s include the opening cysteine and the closing phenylalanine or tryptophan. Each record gives: D gene, J gene, V gene, clone size, CDR3 protein, CDR3 DNA. The D gene is left open where the match is weak. Where a row states a size, it is once, few, many or the class of an expanded clone; other rows omit it.

>NA|TRBJ1-2|TRBV7-9|NA
CASSPEISYGYTF
TGTGCCAGCAGCCCCGAAATCTCTTATGGCTACACCTTC
>NA|TRBJ2-3|TRBV4-3|NA
CASSQVFGGLSTDTQYF
TGCGCCAGCAGCCAAGTCTTTGGGGGGCTTAGCACAGATACGCAGTATTTT
>NA|TRBJ1-5|TRBV21-1|NA
CASSNQRATSNQPQHF
TGTGCCAGCAGCAATCAGAGGGCTACGTCGAATCAGCCCCAGCATTTT
>NA|TRBJ1-5|TRBV6-1|many
CASSEPRTQYSNQPQHF
TGTGCCAGCAGTGAACCTCGGACACAGTATAGCAATCAGCCCCAGCATTTT
>TRBD1|TRBJ2-7|TRBV5-1|NA
CASSQWGQGAYEQYF
TGCGCCAGCAGTCAGTGGGGACAGGGGGCCTACGAGCAGTACTTC
>NA|TRBJ1-1|TRBV2|NA
CASSEERGFTEAFF
TGTGCCAGCAGTGAAGAGCGGGGTTTCACTGAAGCTTTCTTT
>NA|TRBJ2-4|TRBV4-1|few
CASSQTGAKNIQYF
TGCGCCAGCAGCCAAACGGGAGCCAAAAACATTCAGTACTTC
>NA|TRBJ2-3|TRBV20-1|NA
CSARDIRPPHLDTQYF
TGCAGTGCTAGAGATATTCGGCCTCCCCACCTCGATACGCAGTATTTT
>NA|TRBJ2-4|TRBV27|few
CASSSRRGLNIQYF
TGTGCCAGCAGTTCGCGCAGGGGTCTAAACATTCAGTACTTC
>NA|TRBJ2-3|TRBV7-2|NA
CASRYLGSDTQYF
TGTGCCAGCAGGTATCTTGGGTCAGATACGCAGTATTTT
>NA|TRBJ2-7|TRBV11-2|NA
CASSFGGGDYEQYF
TGTGCCAGCAGCTTTGGAGGCGGGGATTACGAGCAGTACTTC
>TRBD2|TRBJ2-1|TRBV4-2|NA
CASSKRISGSSYNEQFF
TGTGCCAGCAGCAAGCGAATCAGCGGGAGCTCCTACAATGAGCAGTTCTTC
>NA|TRBJ2-7|TRBV20-1|NA
CSANTPRPESYEQYF
TGCAGTGCCAACACCCCCAGACCCGAATCCTACGAGCAGTACTTC
>NA|TRBJ2-1|TRBV7-2|few
CASSLMVEAEQFF
TGTGCCAGCAGCTTAATGGTAGAGGCTGAGCAGTTCTTC
>NA|TRBJ2-1|TRBV12-3/TRBV12-4|NA
CASSSTSSAMVNEQFF
TGTGCCAGCAGCTCCACGTCGAGCGCCATGGTCAATGAGCAGTTCTTC
>NA|TRBJ1-1|TRBV20-1|NA
CSATRPTGKTEAFF
TGCAGTGCTACCCGACCCACAGGGAAGACTGAAGCTTTCTTT
>NA|TRBJ1-5|TRBV18|few
CASSSTGADQPQHF
TGTGCCAGCTCATCGACAGGAGCAGATCAGCCCCAGCATTTT
>NA|TRBJ1-5|TRBV30|NA
CAWSREYSNQPQHF
TGTGCCTGGAGTCGCGAGTATAGCAATCAGCCCCAGCATTTT
>TRBD1|TRBJ2-1|TRBV5-1|few
CASLAGTGYNEQFF
TGCGCCAGTCTTGCCGGGACAGGGTACAATGAGCAGTTCTTC
>NA|TRBJ2-7|TRBV28|NA
CASSPHEAAAYEQYF
TGTGCCAGCAGTCCACATGAGGCAGCAGCCTACGAGCAGTACTTC
>NA|TRBJ2-5|TRBV6-6|few
CASTRNKGTPRQYF
TGTGCCAGCACCAGAAACAAAGGGACACCGAGACAGTACTTC
>TRBD2|TRBJ2-5|TRBV7-2|NA
CASSLDRAGGTETQYF
TGTGCCAGCAGCTTAGACCGAGCGGGAGGTACGGAGACCCAGTACTTC
>NA|TRBJ2-5|TRBV10-3|NA
CAIGPSVQETQYF
TGTGCCATCGGCCCTAGCGTCCAAGAGACCCAGTACTTC
>NA|TRBJ2-7|TRBV7-2|NA
CASSLEARKHDEQYF
TGTGCCAGCAGCTTAGAGGCCAGGAAGCACGACGAGCAGTACTTC
>TRBD2|TRBJ2-1|TRBV20-1|NA
CSAGPWVAGNNEQFF
TGCAGTGCGGGCCCGTGGGTAGCGGGCAACAATGAGCAGTTCTTC
>NA|TRBJ2-1|TRBV5-6|once
CASSLVSVEQFF
TGTGCCAGCAGCTTGGTGTCGGTTGAGCAGTTCTTC
>NA|TRBJ2-3|TRBV12-3/TRBV12-4|few
CASSFRNSMDTQYF
TGTGCCAGCAGTTTTAGAAACTCCATGGATACGCAGTATTTT